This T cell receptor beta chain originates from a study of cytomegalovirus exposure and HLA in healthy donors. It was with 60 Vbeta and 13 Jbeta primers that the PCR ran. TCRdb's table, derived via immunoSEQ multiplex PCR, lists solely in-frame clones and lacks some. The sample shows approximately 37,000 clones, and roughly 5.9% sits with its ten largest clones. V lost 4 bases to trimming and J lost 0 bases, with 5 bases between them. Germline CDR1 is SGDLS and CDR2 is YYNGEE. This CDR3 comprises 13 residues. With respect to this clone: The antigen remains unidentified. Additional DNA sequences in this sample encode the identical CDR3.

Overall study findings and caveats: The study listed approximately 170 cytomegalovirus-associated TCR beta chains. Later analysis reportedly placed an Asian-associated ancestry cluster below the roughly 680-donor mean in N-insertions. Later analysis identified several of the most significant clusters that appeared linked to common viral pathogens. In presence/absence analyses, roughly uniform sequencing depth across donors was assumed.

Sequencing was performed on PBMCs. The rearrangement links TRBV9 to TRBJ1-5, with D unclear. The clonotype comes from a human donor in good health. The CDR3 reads CASSTSSNQPQHF. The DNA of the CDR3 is TGTGCCAGCAGCACAAGTAGCAATCAGCCCCAGCATTTT.